This is a list of T cell receptor beta chains from one sample in a study of cytomegalovirus exposure and HLA in healthy donors. Data came from immunoSEQ multiplex PCR; TCRdb stores just in-frame clones and leaves some out. The table includes about 140,000 clones, around four fifths detected once. The specimen was PBMCs. Every receptor here comes from a man aged 25 to 45 in good health and CMV-seropositive. Both conserved end residues are part of each CDR3. Fields, in order: clone size, V gene, J gene, D gene, CDR3 DNA, CDR3 protein. D genes are given only for firm matches. Part of the rows lack a size; the others show once, few, many or a class for expanded clones.

clone size: .
V gene: TRBV7-2
J gene: TRBJ2-3
D gene: TRBD2
CDR3 DNA: TGTGCCAGCAGCTTCTTCGGACTAGGGGCAGATACGCAGTATTTT
CDR3 protein: CASSFFGLGADTQYF

clone size: .
V gene: TRBV27
J gene: TRBJ1-2
D gene: .
CDR3 DNA: TGTGCCAGCAGTTTATCTTGGACTGACTATGGCTACACCTTC
CDR3 protein: CASSLSWTDYGYTF

clone size: .
V gene: TRBV29-1
J gene: TRBJ1-2
D gene: TRBD1
CDR3 DNA: TGCAGCGTTCGGGACAGGGGGATCTATGGCTACACCTTC
CDR3 protein: CSVRDRGIYGYTF

clone size: once
V gene: TRBV14
J gene: TRBJ2-5
D gene: .
CDR3 DNA: TGTGCCAGCAGCCGTACTTGGGTTAGCACAAGGGAGACCCAGTACTTC
CDR3 protein: CASSRTWVSTRETQYF

clone size: .
V gene: TRBV7-2
J gene: TRBJ2-2
D gene: TRBD2
CDR3 DNA: TGTGCCAGCAGCTCAACCGGGACTAGCACCACCGGGGAGCTGTTTTTT
CDR3 protein: CASSSTGTSTTGELFF

clone size: .
V gene: TRBV4-2
J gene: TRBJ2-5
D gene: .
CDR3 DNA: TGTGCCAGCAGCCAGCTTAGCGGTGGAGGAGATCAAGAGACCCAGTACTTC
CDR3 protein: CASSQLSGGGDQETQYF

clone size: .
V gene: TRBV9
J gene: TRBJ2-7
D gene: TRBD1
CDR3 DNA: TGTGCCAGCAGCCAATGGGACAGCTACGAGCAGTACTTC
CDR3 protein: CASSQWDSYEQYF

clone size: .
V gene: TRBV5-6
J gene: TRBJ1-1
D gene: .
CDR3 DNA: TGTGCCAGCAGTTCAGGGACTGTTTGGTTCGAAGCTTTCTTT
CDR3 protein: CASSSGTVWFEAFF

clone size: .
V gene: TRBV11-2
J gene: TRBJ2-7
D gene: .
CDR3 DNA: TGTGCCAGCAGCTTAGTTAGCGGAGTTTACGAGCAGTACTTC
CDR3 protein: CASSLVSGVYEQYF

clone size: .
V gene: TRBV7-9
J gene: TRBJ2-2
D gene: .
CDR3 DNA: TGTTCCAGCAGCGACAGGAACACCGGGGAGCTGTTTTTT
CDR3 protein: CSSSDRNTGELFF

clone size: .
V gene: TRBV5-6
J gene: TRBJ2-7
D gene: .
CDR3 DNA: TGTGCCAGCCAAGCTTGGGGCAGGGGTAGGAGTTACTCCTACGAGCAGTACTTC
CDR3 protein: CASQAWGRGRSYSYEQYF

clone size: .
V gene: TRBV7-6
J gene: TRBJ2-1
D gene: TRBD2
CDR3 DNA: TGTGCCAGCAGTAGCGGGGACTACAATGAGCAGTTCTTC
CDR3 protein: CASSSGDYNEQFF

clone size: .
V gene: TRBV6-6
J gene: TRBJ2-2
D gene: TRBD1
CDR3 DNA: TGTGCCAGCAGCCCAACAGGGGTCGGCACCGGGGAGCTGTTTTTT
CDR3 protein: CASSPTGVGTGELFF

clone size: .
V gene: TRBV15
J gene: TRBJ2-5
D gene: TRBD2
CDR3 DNA: TGTGCCACCAGGAGAATAGCGGGGGGGCAAGAGACCCAGTACTTC
CDR3 protein: CATRRIAGGQETQYF

clone size: .
V gene: TRBV5-1
J gene: TRBJ1-3
D gene: .
CDR3 DNA: TGCGCCAGCTCTGGGAGCTCTGGAAACACCATATATTTT
CDR3 protein: CASSGSSGNTIYF

clone size: .
V gene: TRBV5-6
J gene: TRBJ2-5
D gene: .
CDR3 DNA: TGTGCCAGCAGCTTGAAAGGGGATTACCCCCAGTACTTC
CDR3 protein: CASSLKGDYPQYF

clone size: .
V gene: TRBV2
J gene: TRBJ2-7
D gene: TRBD1
CDR3 DNA: TGTGCCAGCATGGAACGAGGACAGGGGGCTTTTTCCGAGCAGTACTTC
CDR3 protein: CASMERGQGAFSEQYF

clone size: .
V gene: TRBV10-1
J gene: TRBJ2-3
D gene: TRBD2
CDR3 DNA: TGCGCCAGCAGTGAGTCGGCTAGCGGGGGGGATACGCAGTATTTT
CDR3 protein: CASSESASGGDTQYF

clone size: .
V gene: TRBV7-2
J gene: TRBJ1-3
D gene: TRBD1
CDR3 DNA: TGTGCCAGCAGCCGCTGGGACAGTGGAAACACCATATATTTT
CDR3 protein: CASSRWDSGNTIYF

clone size: .
V gene: TRBV5-5
J gene: TRBJ2-2
D gene: TRBD1
CDR3 DNA: TGTGCCAGCAGCTTGGGGACAGGGTATCCCGGGGAGCTGTTTTTT
CDR3 protein: CASSLGTGYPGELFF

clone size: .
V gene: TRBV7-2
J gene: TRBJ2-3
D gene: .
CDR3 DNA: TGTGCCAGCAGCTTAGGGGACTCCACCGATACGCAGTATTTT
CDR3 protein: CASSLGDSTDTQYF

clone size: once
V gene: TRBV7-3
J gene: TRBJ2-5
D gene: .
CDR3 DNA: TGTGCCAGCAGCTTCGGAATTGGGGGGGGCATGAGTGAGACCCAGTACTTC
CDR3 protein: CASSFGIGGGMSETQYF

clone size: .
V gene: TRBV28
J gene: TRBJ2-7
D gene: TRBD2
CDR3 DNA: TGTGCCAGCAGTTTATATACTAGCGGGAGGGCAAACGAGCAGTACTTC
CDR3 protein: CASSLYTSGRANEQYF

clone size: .
V gene: TRBV29-1
J gene: TRBJ2-7
D gene: .
CDR3 DNA: TGCAGCGTTGAAGTCGGCAGGGGCTCCTCCTACGAGCAGTACTTC
CDR3 protein: CSVEVGRGSSYEQYF

clone size: .
V gene: TRBV27
J gene: TRBJ1-1
D gene: TRBD1
CDR3 DNA: TGTGCCAGCAGTCCCAGGGGGCGATTCACTGAAGCTTTCTTT
CDR3 protein: CASSPRGRFTEAFF

clone size: .
V gene: TRBV28
J gene: TRBJ2-3
D gene: TRBD2
CDR3 DNA: TGTGCCAGCAGTTTTCCCCAGCGGGGGAGCACAGATACGCAGTATTTT
CDR3 protein: CASSFPQRGSTDTQYF

clone size: .
V gene: TRBV9
J gene: TRBJ2-7
D gene: TRBD2
CDR3 DNA: TGTGCCAGCAGCGTAGCTACGGGGGGTGCGGGAGGGCCGAACGAGCAGTACTTC
CDR3 protein: CASSVATGGAGGPNEQYF

clone size: once
V gene: TRBV2
J gene: TRBJ1-5
D gene: TRBD1
CDR3 DNA: TGTGCCAGCAGTCGACAGGGCCCTAGCAATCAGCCCCAGCATTTT
CDR3 protein: CASSRQGPSNQPQHF

clone size: .
V gene: TRBV7-3
J gene: TRBJ2-1
D gene: TRBD2
CDR3 DNA: TGTGCCAGCAGCTCATTAGCGGGAGGGCCGACGGATGAGCAGTTCTTC
CDR3 protein: CASSSLAGGPTDEQFF

clone size: .
V gene: TRBV11-3
J gene: TRBJ2-7
D gene: TRBD1
CDR3 DNA: TGTGCCAGCAGCTTCCGGGACAGCTACTCCTACGAGCAGTACTTC
CDR3 protein: CASSFRDSYSYEQYF

clone size: .
V gene: TRBV9
J gene: TRBJ2-2
D gene: TRBD2
CDR3 DNA: TGTGCCAGCAGCCCCCGGCCGACTAGCCCCGGCACCGGGGAGCTGTTTTTT
CDR3 protein: CASSPRPTSPGTGELFF

clone size: .
V gene: TRBV5-1
J gene: TRBJ2-6
D gene: .
CDR3 DNA: TGCGCCAGCAGCTTGGGGGGGCCCGGGGCCAACGTCCTGACTTTC
CDR3 protein: CASSLGGPGANVLTF

clone size: .
V gene: TRBV5-1
J gene: TRBJ2-1
D gene: TRBD2
CDR3 DNA: TGCGCCAGCAGCCCGAGGACTAGCGGGGGGGCGGATGAGCAGTTCTTC
CDR3 protein: CASSPRTSGGADEQFF

clone size: .
V gene: TRBV4-2
J gene: TRBJ2-1
D gene: TRBD1
CDR3 DNA: TGTGCCAGCAGCCAAGACCCGGGACAGGGACTACGGAATGAGCAGTTCTTC
CDR3 protein: CASSQDPGQGLRNEQFF

clone size: .
V gene: TRBV28
J gene: TRBJ1-2
D gene: .
CDR3 DNA: TGTGCCAGCAGTTTATCCAGGGGAGGCTACACCTTC
CDR3 protein: CASSLSRGGYTF

clone size: .
V gene: TRBV2
J gene: TRBJ2-2
D gene: TRBD1
CDR3 DNA: TGTGCCAGCATGAGGACAGGGGTACGCACCGGGGAGCTGTTTTTT
CDR3 protein: CASMRTGVRTGELFF

clone size: .
V gene: TRBV7-2
J gene: TRBJ1-5
D gene: .
CDR3 DNA: TGTGCCAGCAGCTCCGAGAGATATAGCAATCAGCCCCAGCATTTT
CDR3 protein: CASSSERYSNQPQHF

clone size: .
V gene: TRBV7-8
J gene: TRBJ2-7
D gene: TRBD1
CDR3 DNA: TGTGCCAGCAGCCGACCGGGACAGGACAGGGGGGGCCAGTACTTC
CDR3 protein: CASSRPGQDRGGQYF

clone size: .
V gene: TRBV6-5
J gene: TRBJ2-7
D gene: .
CDR3 DNA: TGTGCCAGCAGTTATGTATCGGGTCAGGGATCCTACGAGCAGTACTTC
CDR3 protein: CASSYVSGQGSYEQYF

clone size: .
V gene: TRBV7-3
J gene: TRBJ2-6
D gene: .
CDR3 DNA: TGTGCCAGCAGCTCCCTGGGGGGGCCCTCTGGGGCCAACGTCCTGACTTTC
CDR3 protein: CASSSLGGPSGANVLTF

clone size: .
V gene: TRBV28
J gene: TRBJ1-2
D gene: TRBD1
CDR3 DNA: TGTGCCAGCAGTAACACCGAGAGGACAGGCGATCACACCTGGGGCTACACCTTC
CDR3 protein: CASSNTERTGDHTWGYTF

clone size: .
V gene: TRBV19
J gene: TRBJ1-3
D gene: TRBD1
CDR3 DNA: TGTGCCACAAAGACAGGGGCTACTGGAAACACCATATATTTT
CDR3 protein: CATKTGATGNTIYF

clone size: .
V gene: TRBV9
J gene: TRBJ2-7
D gene: TRBD2
CDR3 DNA: TGTGCCAGCAGCGTAGCGGGAGGGCCAAGCGAGCAGTACTTC
CDR3 protein: CASSVAGGPSEQYF

clone size: few
V gene: TRBV10-3
J gene: TRBJ1-5
D gene: TRBD1
CDR3 DNA: TGTGCCATCAGTGAGTCGGGCGATCGACAGGGCGGACAGCCCCAGCATTTT
CDR3 protein: CAISESGDRQGGQPQHF

clone size: .
V gene: TRBV30
J gene: TRBJ1-2
D gene: .
CDR3 DNA: TGTGCCTGGAGTGTATCTCAGGGCTACACCTTC
CDR3 protein: CAWSVSQGYTF

clone size: .
V gene: TRBV4-1
J gene: TRBJ2-7
D gene: TRBD1
CDR3 DNA: TGCGCCAGCAGCCAAGCCAGGGGGCACGACGAGCAGTACTTC
CDR3 protein: CASSQARGHDEQYF

clone size: once
V gene: TRBV9
J gene: TRBJ2-1
D gene: .
CDR3 DNA: TGTGCCAGTTCGGCTGGGGTCGGGGGTTACAATGAGCAGTTCTTC
CDR3 protein: CASSAGVGGYNEQFF

clone size: .
V gene: TRBV6-1
J gene: TRBJ2-1
D gene: TRBD2
CDR3 DNA: TGTGCCAGCAGTGAAGTGGGACTAGCGGAAAATGAGCAGTTCTTC
CDR3 protein: CASSEVGLAENEQFF

clone size: .
V gene: TRBV9
J gene: TRBJ2-5
D gene: .
CDR3 DNA: TGTGCCAGCTCCGCACTAGGCCAAGAGACCCAGTACTTC
CDR3 protein: CASSALGQETQYF

clone size: .
V gene: TRBV7-2
J gene: TRBJ1-1
D gene: TRBD1
CDR3 DNA: TGTGCCAGCAGCTTAGGTGGGACAGGGAACACTGAAGCTTTCTTT
CDR3 protein: CASSLGGTGNTEAFF

clone size: few
V gene: TRBV6-4
J gene: TRBJ2-3
D gene: TRBD1
CDR3 DNA: TGTGCCAGCAGGGACAGGGGGCTAGCGGATACGCAGTATTTT
CDR3 protein: CASRDRGLADTQYF

clone size: .
V gene: TRBV11-2
J gene: TRBJ2-3
D gene: TRBD2
CDR3 DNA: TGTGCCAGCAGCCGCATTTTTATAGCGGGGGGCGGGGATACGCAGTATTTT
CDR3 protein: CASSRIFIAGGGDTQYF

clone size: .
V gene: TRBV27
J gene: TRBJ1-5
D gene: .
CDR3 DNA: TGTGCCAGCAGTGAAACACCTTCGATAAACTATCAGCCCCAGCACTTT
CDR3 protein: CASSETPSINYQPQHF